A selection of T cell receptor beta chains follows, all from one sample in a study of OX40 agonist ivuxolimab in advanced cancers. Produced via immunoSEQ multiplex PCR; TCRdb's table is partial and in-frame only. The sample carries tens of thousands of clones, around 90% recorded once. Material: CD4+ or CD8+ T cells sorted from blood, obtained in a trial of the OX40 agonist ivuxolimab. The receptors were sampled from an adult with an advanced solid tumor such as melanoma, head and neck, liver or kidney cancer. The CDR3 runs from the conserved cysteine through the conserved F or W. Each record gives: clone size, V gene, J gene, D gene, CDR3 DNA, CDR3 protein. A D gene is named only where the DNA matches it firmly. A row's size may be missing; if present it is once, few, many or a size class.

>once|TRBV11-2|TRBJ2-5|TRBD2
TGTGCCAGCAGCAGACTAGCGGGGTTCCAAGAGACCCAGTACTTC
CASSRLAGFQETQYF
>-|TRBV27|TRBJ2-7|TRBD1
TGTGCCAGCAGCGGACAGGGGGTGAACTACGAGCAGTACTTC
CASSGQGVNYEQYF
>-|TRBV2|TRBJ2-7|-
TGTGCCAGCAGTGAAACGTGGACGACGCAGTACTTC
CASSETWTTQYF
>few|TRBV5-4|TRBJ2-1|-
TGTGCCAGCAGCTTATCCAATGAGCAGTTCTTC
CASSLSNEQFF
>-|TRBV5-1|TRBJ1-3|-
TGCGCCAGCAGCTTGGCTCCGGGGCGCCTTTCTGGAAACACCATATATTTT
CASSLAPGRLSGNTIYF
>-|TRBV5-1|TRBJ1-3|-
TGCGCCAGCAGCTCCCACTCTAGCGCTGGAAACACCATATATTTT
CASSSHSSAGNTIYF
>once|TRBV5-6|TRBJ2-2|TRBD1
TGTGCCAGCAGCTTAACAGGGGAGTACACCGGGGAGCTGTTTTTT
CASSLTGEYTGELFF
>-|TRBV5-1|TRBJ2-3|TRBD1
TGCGCCAGCAGCTTACAGGGGAGCGAAGATACGCAGTATTTT
CASSLQGSEDTQYF
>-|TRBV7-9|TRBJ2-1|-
TGTGCCACCACCCTCTACAATGAGCAGTTCTTC
CATTLYNEQFF
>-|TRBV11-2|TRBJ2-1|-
TGTGCCAGCACCAATCAGCGGCGTGGCAATGAGCAGTTCTTC
CASTNQRRGNEQFF
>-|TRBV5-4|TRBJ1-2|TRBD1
TGTGCCAGCAGCTTGGCCGTCAGGGGGGTTGGCTACACCTTC
CASSLAVRGVGYTF
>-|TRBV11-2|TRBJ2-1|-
TGTGCCAGCAGCCCGGGACTCTCCAACAATGAGCAGTTCTTC
CASSPGLSNNEQFF
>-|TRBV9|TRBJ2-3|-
TGTGCCAGCAGCGACAGAAGATTCACAGATACGCAGTATTTT
CASSDRRFTDTQYF
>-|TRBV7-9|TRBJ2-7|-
TGTGCCAGCAGCTGGGGTGAAATCTCAACCTACGAGCAGTACTTC
CASSWGEISTYEQYF
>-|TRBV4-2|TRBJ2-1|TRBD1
TGTGCCAGCAGCCAAGGTCCGGGACAGAACTGGGATGAGCAGTTCTTC
CASSQGPGQNWDEQFF
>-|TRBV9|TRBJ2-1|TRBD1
TGTGCCAGCAGCGTAGTTCCAGGGGGCTACAATGAGCAGTTCTTC
CASSVVPGGYNEQFF
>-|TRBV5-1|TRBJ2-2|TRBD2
TGCGCCAGCAGGGGGACTAGCGGGAGAGTTAGCACCGGGGAGCTGTTTTTT
CASRGTSGRVSTGELFF
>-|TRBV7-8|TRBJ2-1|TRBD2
TGTGCCAGCAGCTCCGGGACTAGCGGGATCAATGAGCAGTTCTTC
CASSSGTSGINEQFF
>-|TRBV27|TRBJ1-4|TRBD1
TGTGCCAGCAGTTTAACCGGGACAGTTGGGGAAAAACTGTTTTTT
CASSLTGTVGEKLFF
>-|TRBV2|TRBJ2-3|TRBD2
TGTGCCAGCAGTGAAGCGCTCCCATGGACAGCGACTAGCGGGAGGAGCACAGATACGCAGTATTTT
CASSEALPWTATSGRSTDTQYF
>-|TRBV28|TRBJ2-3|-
TGTGCCAGCAGTAAGTGGGGCCGCACAGATACGCAGTATTTT
CASSKWGRTDTQYF
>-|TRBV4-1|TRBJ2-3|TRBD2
TGCGCCAGCAGCCAAGGGGGACTAGCGGGAGGAGGCACAGATACGCAGTATTTT
CASSQGGLAGGGTDTQYF
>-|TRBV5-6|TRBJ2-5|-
TGTGCCAGCAGCTTGGGAGTCCGGGAGACCCAGTACTTC
CASSLGVRETQYF
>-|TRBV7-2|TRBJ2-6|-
TGTGCCAGCAGCTTATTAGGGCCTGGGGCCAACGTCCTGACTTTC
CASSLLGPGANVLTF
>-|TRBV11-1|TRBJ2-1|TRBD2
TGTGCCAGCAGCTTATTGGGACTAGCGAGCAATGAGCAGTTCTTC
CASSLLGLASNEQFF
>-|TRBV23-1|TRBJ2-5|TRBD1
TGCGCCAGCAGTCACGACCCCGACAGGGCCCAAGAGACCCAGTACTTC
CASSHDPDRAQETQYF
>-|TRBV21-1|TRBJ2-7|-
TGTGCCAGCAGCAAGCCCCGGGGGGAGTCTTACGAGCAGTACTTC
CASSKPRGESYEQYF
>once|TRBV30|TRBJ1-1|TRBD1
TGTGCCTGGAGTGTTGGGGGGACAGGTCCCTATGCGGAGAACACTGAAGCTTTCTTT
CAWSVGGTGPYAENTEAFF
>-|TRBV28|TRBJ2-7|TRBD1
TGTGCCACCTCAATGGGACAGGGCTACGAGCAGTACTTC
CATSMGQGYEQYF
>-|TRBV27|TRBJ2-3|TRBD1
TGTGCCAGCAGTTTATGGCGACAGGGTACAGATACGCAGTATTTT
CASSLWRQGTDTQYF
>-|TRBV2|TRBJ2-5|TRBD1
TGTGCCAGCAGTAACCTAGGACAGGGTCAAGAGACCCAGTACTTC
CASSNLGQGQETQYF
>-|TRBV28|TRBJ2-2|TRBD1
TGTGCCAGCAGTTTAGATGGGACAGCTACCGGGGAGCTGTTTTTT
CASSLDGTATGELFF
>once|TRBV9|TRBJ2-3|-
TGTGCCAGCAGCGTAATTGACACAGATACGCAGTATTTT
CASSVIDTDTQYF
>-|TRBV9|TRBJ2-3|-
TGTGCCAGCAGCGTACGGTTTAGTGGTGGGAGCGGCCAACTCACAGATACGCAGTATTTT
CASSVRFSGGSGQLTDTQYF
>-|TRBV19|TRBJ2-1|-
TGTGCCCTGCCCCTGAATGAGCAGTTCTTC
CALPLNEQFF
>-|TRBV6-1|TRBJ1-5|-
TGTGCCAGCAGTGAACAGGGTAGCAATCAGCCCCAGCATTTT
CASSEQGSNQPQHF
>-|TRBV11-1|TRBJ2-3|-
TGTGCCAGCAGTTTTCTATCCGTTTCCAAAAATACGCAGTATTTT
CASSFLSVSKNTQYF
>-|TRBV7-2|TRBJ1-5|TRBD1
TGTGCCAGCAGCATCAGGGGGCCGCACAATCAGCCCCAGCATTTT
CASSIRGPHNQPQHF
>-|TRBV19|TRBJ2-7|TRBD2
TGTGCCAGTAGTATATCGAGCGGGGGACCCTACGAGCAGTACTTC
CASSISSGGPYEQYF
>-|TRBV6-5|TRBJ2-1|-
TGTGCCAGCAGTTACTCCCCGGCCGTTGAGCAGTTCTTC
CASSYSPAVEQFF
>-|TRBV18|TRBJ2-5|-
TGTGCCAGCTCACCAGGGGTCGAGACCCAGTACTTC
CASSPGVETQYF
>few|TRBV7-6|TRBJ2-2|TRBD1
TGTGCCAGCAGCCAACGAGGACAGGATAACACCGGGGAGCTGTTTTTT
CASSQRGQDNTGELFF
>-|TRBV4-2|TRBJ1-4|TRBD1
TGTGCCAGCAGCTTGGGGGACAGGAATAATGAAAAACTGTTTTTT
CASSLGDRNNEKLFF